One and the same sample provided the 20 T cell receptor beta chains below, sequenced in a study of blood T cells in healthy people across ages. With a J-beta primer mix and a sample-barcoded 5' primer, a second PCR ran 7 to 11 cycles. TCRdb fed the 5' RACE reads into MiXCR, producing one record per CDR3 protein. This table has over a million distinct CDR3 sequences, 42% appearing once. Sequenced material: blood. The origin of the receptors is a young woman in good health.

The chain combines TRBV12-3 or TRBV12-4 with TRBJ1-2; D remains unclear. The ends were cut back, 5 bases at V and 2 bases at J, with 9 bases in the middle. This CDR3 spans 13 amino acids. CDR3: CASSVYGNYGYTF. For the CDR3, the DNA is TGTGCCAGCAGTGTCTACGGGAACTATGGCTACACCTTC.

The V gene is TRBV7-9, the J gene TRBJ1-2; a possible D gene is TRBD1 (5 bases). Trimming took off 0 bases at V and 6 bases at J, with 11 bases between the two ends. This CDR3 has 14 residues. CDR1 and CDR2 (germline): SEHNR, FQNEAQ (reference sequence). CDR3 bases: TGTGCCAGCAGCTTAGCGGCAGGGCTGGATGGCTACACCTTC. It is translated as CASSLAAGLDGYTF.

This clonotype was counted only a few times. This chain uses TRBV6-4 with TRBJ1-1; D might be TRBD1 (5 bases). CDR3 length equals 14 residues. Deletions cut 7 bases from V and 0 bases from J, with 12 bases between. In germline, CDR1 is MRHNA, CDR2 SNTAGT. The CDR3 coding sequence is TGTGCCAGCATCCAGGGCCCCATGAACACTGAAGCTTTCTTT. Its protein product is CASIQGPMNTEAFF.

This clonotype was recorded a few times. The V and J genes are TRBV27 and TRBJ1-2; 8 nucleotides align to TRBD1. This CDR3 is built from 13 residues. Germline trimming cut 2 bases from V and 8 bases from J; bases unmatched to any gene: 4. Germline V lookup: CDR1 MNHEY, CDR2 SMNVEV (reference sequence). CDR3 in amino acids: CASSLGPGGGYTF. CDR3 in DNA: TGTGCCAGCAGTTTAGGTCCAGGGGGCGGCTACACCTTC.

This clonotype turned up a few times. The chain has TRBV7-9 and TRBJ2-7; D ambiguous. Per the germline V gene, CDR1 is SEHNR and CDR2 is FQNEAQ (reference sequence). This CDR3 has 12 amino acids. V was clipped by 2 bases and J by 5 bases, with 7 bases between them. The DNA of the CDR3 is TGTGCCAGCAGCTTAATTTTCCACGAGCAGTACTTC. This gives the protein CASSLIFHEQYF.

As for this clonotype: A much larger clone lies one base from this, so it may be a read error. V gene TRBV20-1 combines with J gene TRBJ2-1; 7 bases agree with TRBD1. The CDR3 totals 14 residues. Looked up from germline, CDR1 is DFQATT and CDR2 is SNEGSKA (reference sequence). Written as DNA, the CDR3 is TGCAGTGCCCCCCGGACAGGAATCGACAATGGGCAGTTCTTC. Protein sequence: CSAPRTGIDNGQFF.

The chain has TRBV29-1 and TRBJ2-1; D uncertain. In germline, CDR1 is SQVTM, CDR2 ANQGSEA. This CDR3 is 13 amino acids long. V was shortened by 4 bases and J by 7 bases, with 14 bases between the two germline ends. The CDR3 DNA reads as TGCAGCGTTGTCCCTACGGTTGGGAATGAGCAGTTCTTC. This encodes CSVVPTVGNEQFF.

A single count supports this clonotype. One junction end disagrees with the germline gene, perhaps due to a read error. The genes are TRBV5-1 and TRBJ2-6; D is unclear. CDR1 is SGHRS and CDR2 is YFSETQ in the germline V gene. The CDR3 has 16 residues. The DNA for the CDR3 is TGCGCTAGCAGCTGGTCCGCGCGATCTGGGGCCAACGTCCTGACTTTC. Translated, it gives CASSWSARSGANVLTF.

This chain's CDR3 is CATSRGLDGTDTQYF. CDR3 DNA sequence: TGTGCCACCAGCAGAGGACTAGATGGCACAGATACGCAGTATTTT. V and J are TRBV15 and TRBJ2-3; perhaps TRBD2 as D (6 bases). The germline gives CDR1 LNHNV, CDR2 YYDKDF (reference sequence). V dropped 1 base and J dropped 1 base, with 9 bases sitting between them. The length of the CDR3 is 15 residues.

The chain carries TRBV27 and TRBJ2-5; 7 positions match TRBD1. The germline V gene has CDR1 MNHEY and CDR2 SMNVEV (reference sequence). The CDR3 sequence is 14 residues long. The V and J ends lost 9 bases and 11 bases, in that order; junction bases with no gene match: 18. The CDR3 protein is CASMTGPGPYKQYF. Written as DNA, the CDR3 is TGTGCCAGTATGACAGGGCCTGGTCCCTACAAGCAGTACTTC.

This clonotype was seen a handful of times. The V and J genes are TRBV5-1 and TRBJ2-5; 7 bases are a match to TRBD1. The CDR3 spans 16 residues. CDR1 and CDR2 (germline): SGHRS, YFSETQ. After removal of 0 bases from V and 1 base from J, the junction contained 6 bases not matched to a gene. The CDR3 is CASSLDGGQLQETQYF. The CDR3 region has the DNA TGCGCCAGCAGCTTGGATGGGGGACAGCTCCAAGAGACCCAGTACTTC.

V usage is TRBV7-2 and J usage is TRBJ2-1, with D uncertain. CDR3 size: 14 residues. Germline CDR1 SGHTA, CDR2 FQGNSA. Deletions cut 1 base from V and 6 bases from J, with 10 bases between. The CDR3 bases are TGTGCCAGCAGCTTAGGGCCCGAAGCCAATGAGCAGTTCTTC. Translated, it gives CASSLGPEANEQFF. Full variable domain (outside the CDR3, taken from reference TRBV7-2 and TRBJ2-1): GAGVSQSPSNKVTEKGKDVELRCDPISGHTALYWYRQSLGQGLEFLIYFQGNSAPDKSGLPSDRFSAERTGGSVSTLTIQRTQQEDSAVYLCASSLGPEANEQFFGPGTRLTVL.

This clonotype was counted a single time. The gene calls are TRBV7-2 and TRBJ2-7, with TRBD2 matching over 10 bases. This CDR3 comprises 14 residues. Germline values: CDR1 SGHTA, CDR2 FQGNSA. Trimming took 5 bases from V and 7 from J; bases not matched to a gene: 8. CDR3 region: CASSPSVGLAEQYF. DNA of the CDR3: TGTGCCAGCAGCCCCTCAGTGGGACTAGCGGAGCAGTACTTC. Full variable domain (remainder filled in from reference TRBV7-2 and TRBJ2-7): GAGVSQSPSNKVTEKGKDVELRCDPISGHTALYWYRQSLGQGLEFLIYFQGNSAPDKSGLPSDRFSAERTGGSVSTLTIQRTQQEDSAVYLCASSPSVGLAEQYFGPGTRLTVT.

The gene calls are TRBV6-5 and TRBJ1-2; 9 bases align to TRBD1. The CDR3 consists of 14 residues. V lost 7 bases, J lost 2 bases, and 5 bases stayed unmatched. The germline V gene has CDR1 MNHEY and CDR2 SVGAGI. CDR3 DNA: TGTGCCAGCACTTCCGACAGGGGGAACTATGGCTACACCTTC. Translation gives CASTSDRGNYGYTF.

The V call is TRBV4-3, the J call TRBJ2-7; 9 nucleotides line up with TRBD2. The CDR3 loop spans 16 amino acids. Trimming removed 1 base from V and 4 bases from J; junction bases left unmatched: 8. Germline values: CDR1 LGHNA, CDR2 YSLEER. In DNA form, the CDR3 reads TGCGCCAGCAGCCAAGTTGAAGCGGGGGGAACTTACGAGCAGTACTTC. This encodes CASSQVEAGGTYEQYF.

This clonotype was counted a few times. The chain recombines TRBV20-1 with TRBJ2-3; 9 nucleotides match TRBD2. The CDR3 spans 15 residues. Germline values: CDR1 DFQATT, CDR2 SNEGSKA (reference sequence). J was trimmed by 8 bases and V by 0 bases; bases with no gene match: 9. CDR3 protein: CSARDADSGSCTQYF. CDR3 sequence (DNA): TGCAGTGCTAGAGATGCTGATAGCGGGAGCTGTACGCAGTATTTT.

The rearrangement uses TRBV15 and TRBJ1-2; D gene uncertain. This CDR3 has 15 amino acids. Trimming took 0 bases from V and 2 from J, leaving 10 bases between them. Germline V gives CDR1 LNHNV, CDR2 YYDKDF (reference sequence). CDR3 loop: CATSRDFGGNYGYTF. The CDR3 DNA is TGTGCCACCAGCAGAGATTTCGGAGGAAACTATGGCTACACCTTC.

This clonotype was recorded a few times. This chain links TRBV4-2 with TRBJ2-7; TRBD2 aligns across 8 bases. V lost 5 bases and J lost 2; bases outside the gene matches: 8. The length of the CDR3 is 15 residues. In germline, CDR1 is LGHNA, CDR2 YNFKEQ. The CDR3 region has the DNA TGTGCCAGCAGCACTAGCCCGGGACTAGCCTACGAGCAGTACTTC. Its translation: CASSTSPGLAYEQYF.

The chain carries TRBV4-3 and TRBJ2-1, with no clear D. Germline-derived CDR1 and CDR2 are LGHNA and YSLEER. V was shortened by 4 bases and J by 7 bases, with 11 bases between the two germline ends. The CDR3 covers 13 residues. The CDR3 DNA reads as TGCGCCAGCAGCCGCTTTGGGGTGAATGAGCAGTTCTTC. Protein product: CASSRFGVNEQFF.

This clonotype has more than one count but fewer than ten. CDR3 coding DNA: TGCAGTGCACAGCTTAGCAGCGGGGGGAGTGAGCAGTTCTTC. It encodes CSAQLSSGGSEQFF. The rearrangement uses TRBV20-1 and TRBJ2-1, with 9 bases identical to TRBD2. Germline-derived CDR1 and CDR2 are DFQATT and SNEGSKA (reference sequence). Trimming cost V 6 bases and J 9 bases; bases outside gene matches: 12. CDR3 size: 14 residues.